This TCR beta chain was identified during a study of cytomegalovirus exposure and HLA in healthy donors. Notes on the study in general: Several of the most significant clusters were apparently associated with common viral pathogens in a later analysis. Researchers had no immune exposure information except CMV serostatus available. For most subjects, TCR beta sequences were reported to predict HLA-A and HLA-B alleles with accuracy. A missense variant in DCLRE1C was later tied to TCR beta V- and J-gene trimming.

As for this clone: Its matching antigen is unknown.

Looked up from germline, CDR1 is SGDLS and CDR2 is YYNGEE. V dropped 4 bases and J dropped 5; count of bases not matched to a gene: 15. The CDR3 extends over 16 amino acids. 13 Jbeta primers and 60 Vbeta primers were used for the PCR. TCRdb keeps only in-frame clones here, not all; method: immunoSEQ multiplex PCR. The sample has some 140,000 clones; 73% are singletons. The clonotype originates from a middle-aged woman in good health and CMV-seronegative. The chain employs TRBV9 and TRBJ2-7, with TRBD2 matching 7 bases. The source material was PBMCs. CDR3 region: CASSPRGASGGNEQYF. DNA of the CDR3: TGTGCCAGCAGCCCGAGAGGGGCTAGCGGAGGGAACGAGCAGTACTTC.